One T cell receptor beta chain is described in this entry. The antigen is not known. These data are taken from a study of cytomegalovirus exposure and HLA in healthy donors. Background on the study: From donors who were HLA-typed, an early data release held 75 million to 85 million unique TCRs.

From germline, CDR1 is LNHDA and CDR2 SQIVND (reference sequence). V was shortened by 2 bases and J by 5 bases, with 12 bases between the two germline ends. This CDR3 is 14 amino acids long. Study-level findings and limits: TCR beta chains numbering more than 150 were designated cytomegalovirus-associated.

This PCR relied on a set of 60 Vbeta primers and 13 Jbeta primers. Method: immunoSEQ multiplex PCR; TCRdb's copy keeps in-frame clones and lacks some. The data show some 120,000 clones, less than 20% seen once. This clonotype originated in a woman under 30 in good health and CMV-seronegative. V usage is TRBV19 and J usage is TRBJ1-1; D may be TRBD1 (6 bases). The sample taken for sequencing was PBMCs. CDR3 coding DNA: TGTGCCAGTAGTATATCTTGGGGGCATACTGAAGCTTTCTTT. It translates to CASSISWGHTEAFF.